The 23 T cell receptor beta chains below were found in one sample sequenced in a study of blood T cell repertoires in COVID-19. The repertoire was sequenced with immunoSEQ multiplex PCR; TCRdb's copy has only in-frame clones and lacks some. Seen here are about 38,000 clones, 65% to 75% observed once, and the top ten hold about 10%. Sample: peripheral blood. The receptors come from a man aged 65-85 years with COVID-19, enrolled during active disease.

The rearrangement joins TRBV29-1 to TRBJ2-3; 10 positions agree with TRBD2. CDR1 and CDR2 from the germline V gene are SQVTM and ANQGSEA. V gave up 4 bases and J gave up 4 bases; unmatched junction bases: 11. This CDR3 has 16 residues. This CDR3 is CSVGELLAGAADTQYF. The CDR3 nucleotides read TGCAGCGTTGGAGAGTTGCTAGCGGGAGCAGCAGATACGCAGTATTTT.

Note on this clone: This CDR3 is also generated by other DNA sequences in the sample. This chain links TRBV12-3 or TRBV12-4 with TRBJ2-7; perhaps TRBD1 as D (6 bases). The germline V and J ends were trimmed by 10 bases and 5 bases, with 15 bases remaining between them. The CDR3 covers 12 residues. CDR3 coding DNA: TGTGCCACACGAACAGGGTTCAACGAGCAGTACTTC. Translation gives CATRTGFNEQYF.

J is TRBJ2-1 and V is TRBV11-2; TRBD2 aligns across 7 bases. This CDR3 spans 16 amino acids. With 1 base clipped from V and 2 bases from J, the junction kept 5 bases outside the gene matches. Germline loops: CDR1 SGHAT, CDR2 FQNNGV. This chain's CDR3 is CASSLGAGVTYNEQFF. The DNA of the CDR3 is TGTGCCAGCAGCTTAGGGGCGGGAGTTACCTACAATGAGCAGTTCTTC.

DNA for the CDR3: TGTGCCAGCAGCCTACGGAGCCCGACCGAAAAACTGTTTTTT. Protein sequence: CASSLRSPTEKLFF. The chain has TRBV7-9 and TRBJ1-4; D is ambiguous. The CDR3 is 14 amino acids. Trimming took off 5 bases at V and 8 bases at J, with 15 bases between the two ends. Per the germline V gene, CDR1 is SEHNR and CDR2 is FQNEAQ (reference sequence). Looking up the rest from reference TRBV7-9 and TRBJ1-4 gives the full variable domain: DTGVSQNPRHKITKRGQNVTFRCDPISEHNRLYWYRQTLGQGPEFLTYFQNEAQLEKSRLLSDRFSAERPKGSFSTLEIQRTEQGDSAMYLCASSLRSPTEKLFFGSGTQLSVL.

V and J are TRBV6-6 and TRBJ1-3, with TRBD1 matching over 9 bases. V gave up 7 bases and J gave up 0 bases; unmatched junction bases: 4. This CDR3 region has 15 residues. CDR1 is MNHNY, CDR2 SVGAGI, per germline (reference sequence). The CDR3 region has the DNA TGTGCCAGCACCGACAGGGGGGTCTCTGGAAACACCATATATTTT. Encoded protein: CASTDRGVSGNTIYF.

This rearrangement joins TRBV7-2 to TRBJ1-4; D is undetermined. Trimming pared 6 bases from V and 3 bases from J, leaving 11 bases between. Germline lookup yields CDR1 SGHTA and CDR2 FQGNSA. The CDR3 length is 14 residues. The DNA for the CDR3 is TGTGCCAGCAGGGCGCCCGGGTCTAATGAAAAACTGTTTTTT. The encoded protein is CASRAPGSNEKLFF.

This clone was detected only once. J is TRBJ2-7 and V is TRBV19; tentatively, D is TRBD2 (6 bases). The CDR3 totals 14 residues. Trimming stripped 5 bases from V and 1 base from J, with 12 bases between. Looked up from germline, CDR1 is LNHDA and CDR2 is SQIVND (reference sequence). The CDR3 reads CASSPSGVSYEQYF. CDR3 bases: TGTGCCAGTAGTCCGTCGGGGGTTTCCTACGAGCAGTACTTC.

The rearrangement links TRBV7-9 to TRBJ2-3; possible D gene TRBD1, 6 bases. The CDR3 has 12 amino acids. V was cut by 3 bases and J by 10 bases, with 11 bases left in between. Germline-derived CDR1 and CDR2 are SEHNR and FQNEAQ (reference sequence). For the CDR3, the DNA is TGTGCCAGCAGCTTCAGGGGAGCGGCGCAGTATTTT. Encoded protein: CASSFRGAAQYF.

With regard to this clone: The sample has other DNA sequences that encode this CDR3 too. The gene calls are TRBV28 and TRBJ1-1; D remains ambiguous. There are 13 residues in the CDR3. Germline V gene sequence: CDR1 MDHEN, CDR2 SYDVKM. V dropped 7 bases and J dropped 1 base, with 10 bases sitting between them. The CDR3 coding sequence is TGTGCCAGCATCAATCGGGGGAACACTGAAGCTTTCTTT. Translated, it gives CASINRGNTEAFF.

The table lists this clone with a few counts. CDR3 in DNA: TGTGCCAGTAGTATGTTGACAGCAGCCAAAAACATTCAGTACTTC. Its translation is CASSMLTAAKNIQYF. This sequence joins TRBV19 and TRBJ2-4; tentatively, D is TRBD1 (5 bases). Germline-derived CDR1 and CDR2 are LNHDA and SQIVND (reference sequence). CDR3 length equals 15 residues. Trimming removed 3 bases at V and 0 bases at J, with 9 bases between.

The chain employs TRBV11-2 and TRBJ2-7, with a tentative D call TRBD2 (5 bases). The CDR3 sequence is 14 residues long. V was trimmed by 5 bases and J by 1 base, leaving 12 bases between them. Germline V gives CDR1 SGHAT, CDR2 FQNNGV. This CDR3 is CASSISETSYEQYF. DNA of the CDR3: TGTGCCAGCAGCATTAGCGAGACATCCTACGAGCAGTACTTC.

The V call is TRBV9, the J call TRBJ2-1; 8 nucleotides agree with TRBD2. The V gene's germline CDR1 is SGDLS and CDR2 YYNGEE. The CDR3 spans 15 residues. J gave up 3 bases and V 4 bases, and 6 bases lay outside the gene matches. CDR3 sequence reads: CASSTGLGNYNEQFF. DNA for the CDR3: TGTGCCAGCAGCACGGGACTAGGGAACTACAATGAGCAGTTCTTC.

This clone was detected a few times. This chain joins TRBV4-1 and TRBJ2-7; weak D call: TRBD2 (6 bases). V lost 4 bases and J lost 2, with 12 bases in between. The germline V gene encodes CDR1 MGHRA and CDR2 YSYEKL. The CDR3 runs 14 residues. The CDR3 protein is CASSLVWGAYEQYF. The CDR3 DNA follows: TGCGCCAGCAGCCTAGTGTGGGGGGCCTACGAGCAGTACTTC.

The chain couples TRBV5-1 to TRBJ2-1; tentative D call: TRBD2 (6 bases). The germline gives CDR1 SGHRS, CDR2 YFSETQ. The CDR3 is 13 amino acids. Between the trimmed V and J ends, which lost 4 bases and 8 bases, there was a span of 13 bases. The CDR3 DNA reads as TGCGCCAGCAGCGAATCTAGCGCTCATGAGCAGTTCTTC. The encoded protein is CASSESSAHEQFF.

J is TRBJ1-2 and V is TRBV3-1 (or the pseudogene TRBV3-2); 8 nucleotides match TRBD1. This CDR3 is 13 amino acids long. Per germline, CDR1 LGHDT and CDR2 YNNKEL (reference sequence). J lost 7 bases, V lost 1 base, and 2 bases had no gene match. The CDR3: CASSQGQGSGYTF. The CDR3 DNA sequence: TGTGCCAGCAGCCAAGGACAGGGGAGTGGCTACACCTTC.

The chain couples TRBV7-6 to TRBJ2-7; no firm D call. V was shortened by 0 bases and J by 2 bases, with 8 bases between the two germline ends. Germline CDR1 and CDR2: SGHVS and FNYEAQ. This CDR3 is 14 amino acids long. The CDR3 protein is CASSLAQLTYEQYF. The CDR3 coding sequence is TGTGCCAGCAGCTTAGCGCAGTTAACCTACGAGCAGTACTTC.

The rearrangement joins TRBV19 to TRBJ2-2; TRBD2 agrees at 9 bases. Trimming at V came to 4 bases and at J to 7 bases, leaving 10 bases not matched to a gene. From germline, CDR1 is LNHDA and CDR2 SQIVND (reference sequence). The CDR3 runs to 16 residues. In DNA, the CDR3 is TGTGCCAGTAGTACCCCTCCGGGACTAGCAATCGGGGAGCTGTTTTTT. This translates into CASSTPPGLAIGELFF. Variable domain in full (rest from reference TRBV19 and TRBJ2-2): DGGITQSPKYLFRKEGQNVTLSCEQNLNHDAMYWYRQDPGQGLRLIYYSQIVNDFQKGDIAEGYSVSREKKESFPLTVTSAQKNPTAFYLCASSTPPGLAIGELFFGEGSRLTVL.

The rearrangement links TRBV13 to TRBJ2-7; a possible D gene is TRBD1 (6 bases). The CDR3 sequence is 16 residues long. Trimming removed 5 bases at V and 4 bases at J, with 21 bases between. Germline values: CDR1 PRHDT, CDR2 FYEKMQ (reference sequence). The CDR3 spells CASSRRQSTGRYEQYF. Written as DNA, the CDR3 is TGTGCCAGCAGCCGTCGACAGTCGACAGGTAGGTACGAGCAGTACTTC.

The chain is built from TRBV28 and TRBJ1-1; 8 bases align to TRBD1. There are 14 residues in the CDR3. V dropped 8 bases and J dropped 4; count of bases not matched to a gene: 9. Germline lookup yields CDR1 MDHEN and CDR2 SYDVKM. The CDR3 protein is CASRTGGLGTEAFF. CDR3 sequence (DNA): TGTGCCAGCCGCACAGGGGGACTGGGCACTGAAGCTTTCTTT. Filled out from reference TRBV28 and TRBJ1-1, the complete variable domain reads DVKVTQSSRYLVKRTGEKVFLECVQDMDHENMFWYRQDPGLGLRLIYFSYDVKMKEKGDIPEGYSVSREKKERFSLILESASTNQTSMYLCASRTGGLGTEAFFGQGTRLTVV.

In the case of this clone: A junction end diverges from the germline sequence, so it may reflect a read error. The chain uses TRBV6-2 or TRBV6-3 and TRBJ2-7; 10 nucleotides agree with TRBD1. The germline CDR1 and CDR2 sequences are MNHEY and SVGEGT. This CDR3 contains 13 residues. CDR3 DNA: TGTGCCAGCAGTTACCACAAGGGACAGGGGCTGTATTTC. Protein sequence: CASSYHKGQGLYF.

The chain is built from TRBV7-3 and TRBJ2-7; D gene uncertain. CDR3 length: 14 residues. V lost 2 bases and J lost 3, with 11 bases in between. CDR1 is SGHTA, CDR2 FQGTGA, per germline. This CDR3 is CASSLWHRDYEQYF. DNA for the CDR3: TGTGCCAGCAGCTTATGGCACAGAGACTACGAGCAGTACTTC.

This chain links TRBV18 with TRBJ1-2; 8 nucleotides line up with TRBD1. The J segment lost 8 bases and the V segment lost 2 bases, leaving 4 bases of the junction unmatched. Germline assignment: CDR1 KGHSH and CDR2 LQKENI. The CDR3 is 13 residues long. The CDR3 DNA sequence: TGTGCCAGCTCACCAGGACAGGGAAGCGGCTACACCTTC. Its translation: CASSPGQGSGYTF.

The genes are TRBV29-1 and TRBJ1-3; D gene uncertain. Trimming took 4 bases from V and 0 from J, leaving 7 bases between them. Germline CDR1 is SQVTM and CDR2 is ANQGSEA. The CDR3 covers 13 residues. The CDR3 DNA reads TGCAGCGTTGTCTGCTACTCTGGAAACACCATATATTTT. Its translation: CSVVCYSGNTIYF.